The 31 T cell receptor beta chains listed next were all sequenced from one sample in a study of radiotherapy plus CTLA-4 blockade in lung cancer. Only in-frame clones appear in the TCRdb table, and some are missing; sequencing was by immunoSEQ multiplex PCR. The sample has tens of thousands of clones; around 81% are singletons. The sample here was peripheral blood, taken from a patient treated with radiotherapy plus ipilimumab. Receptors originate from a human donor with non-small cell lung cancer who had a partial response to radiotherapy plus ipilimumab. Some clones in this sample may be carry-over from other donors' samples.

The chain is built from TRBV30 and TRBJ1-5; D unclear. V lost 0 bases and J lost 3, with 9 bases in between. This CDR3 is 14 amino acids long. CDR1 and CDR2 from the germline V gene are GTSNPN and SVGIG (reference sequence). CDR3: CAWSVLNSNQPQHF. CDR3 DNA: TGTGCCTGGAGTGTTTTGAACTCCAATCAGCCCCAGCATTTT.

V is TRBV6-5 and J is TRBJ2-3; 7 positions agree with TRBD1. CDR3 length: 14 amino acids. J lost 3 bases, V lost 6 bases, and 6 bases had no gene match. Per germline, CDR1 MNHEY and CDR2 SVGAGI. CDR3: CASSKGARTDTQYF. CDR3 sequence (DNA): TGTGCCAGCAGCAAGGGGGCTCGGACAGATACGCAGTATTTT.

J is TRBJ2-1 and V is TRBV5-5, with TRBD2 identical over 11 bases. The V gene's germline CDR1 is SGHKS and CDR2 YYEKEE (reference sequence). The CDR3 loop spans 18 amino acids. The V and J ends lost 4 bases and 6 bases, in that order; junction bases with no gene match: 15. This CDR3 reads CASSPLDLAGGLVNEQFF. CDR3 in DNA: TGTGCCAGCAGCCCTCTAGACTTAGCGGGGGGGCTAGTCAATGAGCAGTTCTTC.

The gene calls are TRBV29-1 and TRBJ1-2, with D possibly TRBD1 on 5 matching bases. Germline loops: CDR1 SQVTM, CDR2 ANQGSEA. This CDR3 has 11 amino acids. Trimming removed 4 bases from V and 8 bases from J, with 11 bases in between. The CDR3 nucleotides are TGCAGCGTTGGTGTAGGGGAAGGCTACACCTTC. This codes for CSVGVGEGYTF.

This chain uses TRBV5-8 with TRBJ2-7; maybe TRBD2 (7 bases). Germline V gene sequence: CDR1 SGHTS, CDR2 YDEGEE. The length of the CDR3 is 13 residues. The V end was cut by 6 bases, the J end by 5 bases, with 15 bases between. The CDR3 here is CASIRRGGHEQYF. The CDR3 coding sequence is TGTGCCAGCATCCGGAGGGGGGGTCACGAGCAGTACTTC.

The rearrangement uses TRBV6-6 and TRBJ2-5, with 9 bases fitting TRBD1. Losses at the gene ends were 6 bases for V and 5 bases for J; bases not matched to a gene: 7. Germline V lookup: CDR1 MNHNY, CDR2 SVGAGI (reference sequence). CDR3 length: 14 amino acids. For the CDR3, the DNA is TGTGCCAGCAGCCGACAGGGGGATACGGAGACCCAGTACTTC. This encodes CASSRQGDTETQYF.

This clone was recorded a few times. The chain recombines TRBV7-2 with TRBJ2-5, with D tentatively TRBD2 (6 bases). The CDR3 has 15 residues. V gave up 5 bases and J gave up 5 bases, with 18 bases separating them. Germline loops: CDR1 SGHTA, CDR2 FQGNSA. The CDR3 DNA reads as TGTGCCAGCAGCGCTAGCGCCGGGGTGGGGGAGACCCAGTACTTC. Translating it yields CASSASAGVGETQYF.

This chain uses TRBV10-2 with TRBJ2-5, with 8 bases matching TRBD2. The DNA matches TRBJ2-7 better at its end, which makes the J call doubtful. The CDR3 is made up of 14 amino acids. CDR1 is WSHSY, CDR2 SAAADI, per germline. CDR3 amino acids: CASQGAGVLYEQYF. CDR3 DNA sequence: TGCGCCAGCCAAGGAGCGGGAGTACTCTACGAGCAGTACTTC.

This chain uses TRBV11-3 with TRBJ2-6; 9 bases are a match to TRBD1. CDR1 is SGHNT, CDR2 YENEEA, per germline. The CDR3 runs to 16 residues. J gave up 4 bases and V 4 bases, and 5 bases lay outside the gene matches. As DNA, the CDR3 is TGTGCCAGCAGCTACGGGACAGGGACAGGGGCCAACGTCCTGACTTTC. Its protein is CASSYGTGTGANVLTF.

The chain has TRBV9 and TRBJ2-1; D gene unclear. Germline CDR1 reads SGDLS; CDR2 reads YYNGEE. CDR3 length: 13 residues. Trimming took 0 bases from V and 10 from J, leaving 11 bases between them. The CDR3 loop reads CASSVGAATEQFF. The CDR3 bases are TGTGCCAGCAGCGTAGGGGCAGCCACCGAGCAGTTCTTC.

This chain uses TRBV5-3 with TRBJ2-5; D perhaps matches TRBD2 (6 bases). TRBV5-3 is labeled an ORF, and its function is uncertain. Trimming shortened V by 3 bases and J by 11 bases, and 14 bases separated the two germline ends. The CDR3 is 12 amino acids. Written as DNA, the CDR3 is TGTGCCAGAAGCTCCGGGGGTTATGAGCAGTACTTC. It specifies CARSSGGYEQYF.

This clone was counted a single time. This rearrangement joins TRBV2 to TRBJ1-5; TRBD1 matches at 7 bases. After removal of 2 bases from V and 9 bases from J, the junction contained 16 bases not matched to a gene. The V gene's germline CDR1 is SNHLY and CDR2 FYNNEI. The CDR3 sequence is 17 residues long. The CDR3 sequence is CASSERQGGDWKRPQHF. CDR3 nucleotide sequence: TGTGCCAGCAGTGAACGACAGGGTGGAGATTGGAAGCGGCCCCAGCATTTT.

The V gene is TRBV19, the J gene TRBJ2-2, with TRBD2 identical over 7 bases. V shed 5 bases, J shed 3 bases, and the junction held 3 bases outside the gene matches. This CDR3 contains 14 residues. Germline V lookup: CDR1 LNHDA, CDR2 SQIVND (reference sequence). For the CDR3, the DNA is TGTGCCAGTAGTGGACTAGTGGACACCGGGGAGCTGTTTTTT. Translating it yields CASSGLVDTGELFF.

The rearrangement links TRBV6-5 to TRBJ1-1, with 9 nucleotides matching TRBD1. The V gene's germline CDR1 is MNHEY and CDR2 SVGAGI. The CDR3 loop spans 16 amino acids. With 2 bases clipped from V and 2 bases from J, the junction kept 6 bases outside the gene matches. The CDR3 sequence: CASSYLYRGLNTEAFF. Written as DNA, the CDR3 is TGTGCCAGCAGTTACCTTTACAGGGGGCTAAACACTGAAGCTTTCTTT.

This clone was counted between two and nine times. The chain recombines TRBV11-2 with TRBJ2-7, with TRBD2 identical over 7 bases. Trimming took 1 base from V and 2 from J; bases not matched to a gene: 2. The CDR3 is 14 amino acids. Germline V gene sequence: CDR1 SGHAT, CDR2 FQNNGV. The CDR3 DNA reads as TGTGCCAGCAGCTTAGGCAGCGGGGCCTACGAGCAGTACTTC. It encodes CASSLGSGAYEQYF.

V usage is TRBV28 and J usage is TRBJ1-2; D is uncertain. Germline V CDR1 and CDR2: MDHEN, SYDVKM. The CDR3 is 13 residues long. V lost 8 bases and J 2 bases, leaving 12 bases between the germline ends. CDR3 coding DNA: TGTGCCAGCGCCGAGGGCCTAAACTATGGCTACACCTTC. Protein product: CASAEGLNYGYTF.

V usage is TRBV7-2 and J usage is TRBJ2-7; TRBD1 aligns across 7 bases. This CDR3 has 13 amino acids. Unmatched junction bases numbered 8, after V lost 6 bases and J lost 6 bases. Germline lookup yields CDR1 SGHTA and CDR2 FQGNSA. The CDR3 sequence is CASRLGQLGEQYF. CDR3 in DNA: TGTGCCAGCAGGTTGGGACAGTTAGGCGAGCAGTACTTC.

This clone has only one observation. The CDR3: CASSLGDTSTDTQYF. The CDR3 coding sequence is TGTGCCAGCAGCTTAGGGGACACGAGCACAGATACGCAGTATTTT. This chain joins TRBV7-2 and TRBJ2-3; D might be TRBD1 (6 bases). The CDR3 totals 15 residues. V lost 1 base and J 0 bases, leaving 8 bases between the germline ends. Germline V gene lookup returns CDR1 SGHTA and CDR2 FQGNSA.

J is TRBJ2-3 and V is TRBV6-1, with 10 bases matching TRBD2. CDR1 is MNHNS, CDR2 SASEGT, per germline. V lost 7 bases and J lost 5; bases outside the gene matches: 6. The CDR3 covers 14 residues. CDR3 DNA sequence: TGTGCCAGCAACTTAGCGGGGGGCCAAGATACGCAGTATTTT. As protein: CASNLAGGQDTQYF.

This rearrangement joins TRBV4-2 to TRBJ1-5, with D unclear. The germline V gene has CDR1 LGHNA and CDR2 YNFKEQ. The CDR3 spans 15 residues. With 3 bases removed from V and 3 bases from J, the gap between germline ends came to 12 bases. CDR3 in DNA: TGTGCCAGCAGCCAGGCACACGTTTACAATCAGCCCCAGCATTTT. This codes for CASSQAHVYNQPQHF.

This rearrangement joins TRBV7-6 to TRBJ1-1; D possibly corresponds to TRBD1 (5 bases). V was shortened by 0 bases and J by 5 bases, with 7 bases between the two germline ends. The CDR3 is 13 residues long. CDR1 and CDR2 (germline): SGHVS, FNYEAQ. The DNA of the CDR3 is TGTGCCAGCAGCTTAGCAGGGGTAACTGAAGCTTTCTTT. This encodes CASSLAGVTEAFF. The variable domain in full, with the rest retrieved from reference TRBV7-6 and TRBJ1-1, is GAGVSQSPRYKVTKRGQDVALRCDPISGHVSLYWYRQALGQGPEFLTYFNYEAQQDKSGLPNDRFSAERPEGSISTLTIQRTEQRDSAMYRCASSLAGVTEAFFGQGTRLTVV.

The genes are TRBV19 and TRBJ2-5; 13 nucleotides agree with TRBD2. Germline V gene sequence: CDR1 LNHDA, CDR2 SQIVND (reference sequence). The CDR3 runs to 16 residues. V trimming: 4 bases; J trimming: 5 bases; junction bases outside the gene matches: 7. DNA for the CDR3: TGTGCCAGTAGTACAACTAGCGGGAGGGCCGGTGAGACCCAGTACTTC. This encodes CASSTTSGRAGETQYF.

In its sample, this clone was seen a few times. The chain couples TRBV6-6 to TRBJ1-1, with 7 bases fitting TRBD1. Looked up from germline, CDR1 is MNHNY and CDR2 is SVGAGI (reference sequence). After removal of 2 bases from V and 4 bases from J, the junction contained 4 bases not matched to a gene. CDR3 length: 14 amino acids. The CDR3 reads CASSYDRAVTEAFF. Here the CDR3 DNA reads TGTGCCAGCAGTTACGACAGGGCGGTCACTGAAGCTTTCTTT.

In this sample, this clone turned up once. V usage is TRBV11-2 and J usage is TRBJ2-7, with 8 bases matching TRBD1. This CDR3 has 17 residues. Trimming at V came to 2 bases and at J to 0 bases, leaving 9 bases not matched to a gene. The V gene's germline CDR1 is SGHAT and CDR2 FQNNGV. DNA for the CDR3: TGTGCCAGCAGCTTAATAGGCAGGGGGCGCGGCTCCTACGAGCAGTACTTC. It codes for CASSLIGRGRGSYEQYF.

The rearrangement uses TRBV5-1 and TRBJ2-2; 10 bases fit TRBD1. Germline V CDR1 and CDR2: SGHRS, YFSETQ. V lost 4 bases and J lost 13; bases outside the gene matches: 16. The CDR3 has 16 residues. The DNA of the CDR3 is TGCGCCAGCAGCAGAAGACAGGACAGGGGGGACGGAGGGCTGTTTTTT. Encoded protein: CASSRRQDRGDGGLFF.

This clone turned up a few times. This rearrangement joins TRBV28 to TRBJ1-2; possible D gene TRBD1, 6 bases. The CDR3 contains 14 residues. Trimming left V 1 base short and J 4 bases short, with 10 bases between. Germline V gene sequence: CDR1 MDHEN, CDR2 SYDVKM. The chain's CDR3 is CASSLSDRTYGYTF. The DNA for the CDR3 is TGTGCCAGCAGTTTATCCGACAGGACCTATGGCTACACCTTC.

This clone was observed once. The chain recombines TRBV13 with TRBJ2-2, with 9 bases fitting TRBD1. Unmatched junction bases numbered 8, after V lost 10 bases and J lost 5 bases. The CDR3 covers 14 residues. Looked up from germline, CDR1 is PRHDT and CDR2 is FYEKMQ (reference sequence). This CDR3 reads CATRQGGRTGELFF. The CDR3 DNA reads TGTGCCACAAGACAGGGGGGGAGGACCGGGGAGCTGTTTTTT.

The table lists this clone with a few counts. The V call is TRBV11-2, the J call TRBJ2-5; possibly TRBD2 for D (5 bases). Per germline, CDR1 SGHAT and CDR2 FQNNGV. This CDR3 spans 16 amino acids. Trimming left V 4 bases short and J 5 bases short, with 20 bases between. In nucleotides, the CDR3 is TGTGCCAGCAGCTCCGAATTAATGGCCCCGGGGGAGACCCAGTACTTC. Translated, it gives CASSSELMAPGETQYF.

V is TRBV29-1 and J is TRBJ2-2; 7 bases are shared with TRBD1. CDR3 size: 18 residues. Unmatched junction bases numbered 11, after V lost 1 base and J lost 0 bases. CDR1 and CDR2 from the germline V gene are SQVTM and ANQGSEA. CDR3 DNA sequence: TGCAGCGTTGAAGTTAACAGGGGTAGAGTCACGAACACCGGGGAGCTGTTTTTT. It specifies CSVEVNRGRVTNTGELFF.

The sample holds one count of this clone. The rearrangement uses TRBV7-6 and TRBJ2-5; 11 bases map to TRBD1. With the DNA end fitting TRBJ2-7 better, the J assignment may be wrong. CDR3 length equals 14 residues. Per germline, CDR1 SGHVS and CDR2 FNYEAQ. CDR3 DNA: TGTGCCAGCAGCTCGGGACAGGGGGACTACGAGCAGTACTTC. Translated: CASSSGQGDYEQYF.

This rearrangement joins TRBV6-5 to TRBJ1-2, with 7 bases aligning to TRBD1. V gave up 4 bases and J gave up 8 bases; unmatched junction bases: 7. CDR3 length equals 13 residues. Germline V lookup: CDR1 MNHEY, CDR2 SVGAGI. CDR3 sequence: CASSLQGRRGYTF. In DNA form, the CDR3 reads TGTGCCAGCAGTTTACAGGGGCGGAGGGGCTACACCTTC.